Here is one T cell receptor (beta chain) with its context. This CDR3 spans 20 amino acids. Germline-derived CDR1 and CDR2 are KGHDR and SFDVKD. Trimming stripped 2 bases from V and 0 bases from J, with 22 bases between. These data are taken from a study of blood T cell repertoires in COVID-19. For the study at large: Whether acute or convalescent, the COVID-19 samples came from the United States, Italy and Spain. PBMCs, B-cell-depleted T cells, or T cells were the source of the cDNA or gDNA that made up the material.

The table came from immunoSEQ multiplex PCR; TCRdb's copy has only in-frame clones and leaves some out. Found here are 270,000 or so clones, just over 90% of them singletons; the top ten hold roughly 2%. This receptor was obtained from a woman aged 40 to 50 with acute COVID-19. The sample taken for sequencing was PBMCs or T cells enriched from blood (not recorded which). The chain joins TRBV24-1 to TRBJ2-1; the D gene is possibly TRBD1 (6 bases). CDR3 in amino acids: CATSDYPEPGHIVSYNEQFF. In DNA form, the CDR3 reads TGTGCCACCAGTGATTACCCCGAACCGGGACATATTGTCTCCTACAATGAGCAGTTCTTC.